These 25 T cell receptor beta chains share one sample of origin, sequenced in a study of hypomethylating agent response in myelodysplastic syndrome. Assay: immunoSEQ multiplex PCR; the TCRdb copy retains only in-frame clones and omits some. The sample lists over 3,500 clones, approximately 81% seen once, with approximately 30% in the top ten. Sequencing was performed on bone marrow, taken before or after starting hypomethylating agent treatment for myelodysplastic syndrome (not recorded which). These receptors all stem from a human donor with myelodysplastic syndrome.

This clone has only a few counts. The chain uses TRBV5-1 and TRBJ2-7; 8 bases are a match to TRBD1. Germline V CDR1 and CDR2: SGHRS, YFSETQ. V shed 0 bases, J shed 3 bases, and the junction held 2 bases outside the gene matches. The CDR3 covers 14 residues. DNA of the CDR3: TGCGCCAGCAGCTTGGGGGACAGGAGCTACGAGCAGTACTTC. Translation gives CASSLGDRSYEQYF.

This clone has only a few counts. V and J are TRBV10-3 and TRBJ2-2; possibly TRBD1 for D (5 bases). Germline values: CDR1 ENHRY, CDR2 SYGVKD. Trimming removed 7 bases at V and 6 bases at J, with 15 bases between. This CDR3 has 14 residues. As DNA, the CDR3 is TGTGCCATCATGCAGGGTATCAGCTCCGGGGAGCTGTTTTTT. Its protein is CAIMQGISSGELFF.

The rearrangement links TRBV10-3 to TRBJ1-1, with no clear D. Between the trimmed V and J ends, which lost 3 bases and 8 bases, there was a span of 13 bases. The germline V gene has CDR1 ENHRY and CDR2 SYGVKD. This CDR3 comprises 13 residues. CDR3 bases: TGTGCCATCAGTGATGAAAGCCGTAGGGAAGCTTTCTTT. Translated: CAISDESRREAFF.

The chain carries TRBV5-1 and TRBJ2-5, with D maybe TRBD1 (6 bases). Trimming left V 0 bases short and J 7 bases short, with 10 bases between. The germline CDR1 and CDR2 sequences are SGHRS and YFSETQ. The CDR3 runs 13 residues. In nucleotides, the CDR3 is TGCGCCAGCAGCTTGGCAGGGGATGGGACCCAGTACTTC. Amino acid sequence: CASSLAGDGTQYF.

Turning to this clone: One junction end does not reproduce the germline sequence, and a read error may be involved. The rearrangement uses TRBV6-1 and TRBJ1-2; D perhaps matches TRBD1 (6 bases). The CDR3 length is 14 residues. Germline assignment: CDR1 MNHNS and CDR2 SASEGT. The CDR3 DNA reads TGTGCCAGCACCGAGAGGGGGGCTTCCTATGACTACACCTTC. Protein: CASTERGASYDYTF.

V is TRBV5-1 and J is TRBJ2-7; no definite D call. Germline V lookup: CDR1 SGHRS, CDR2 YFSETQ. This CDR3 spans 13 amino acids. With 4 bases removed from V and 4 bases from J, the gap between germline ends came to 12 bases. The CDR3 sequence is CASSRDGQYEQYF. For the CDR3, the DNA is TGCGCCAGCAGCCGTGACGGCCAATACGAGCAGTACTTC. Combining the CDR3 with reference TRBV5-1 and TRBJ2-7 gives the whole variable domain KAGVTQTPRYLIKTRGQQVTLSCSPISGHRSVSWYQQTPGQGLQFLFEYFSETQRNKGNFPGRFSGRQFSNSRSEMNVSTLELGDSALYLCASSRDGQYEQYFGPGTRLTVT.

The CDR3 here is CASSKGDRTNEQFF. DNA of the CDR3: TGTGCCAGCAGCAAAGGGGACCGTACCAATGAGCAGTTCTTC. The gene calls are TRBV21-1 and TRBJ2-1. TRBV21-1 is tagged as a pseudogene. The CDR3 runs 14 residues.

The chain carries TRBV7-9 and TRBJ2-1; 11 bases align to TRBD1. Germline V gives CDR1 SEHNR, CDR2 FQNEAQ (reference sequence). The length of the CDR3 is 11 residues. Losses at the gene ends were 6 bases for V and 15 bases for J; bases not matched to a gene: 4. The chain's CDR3 is CASSLGQGVFF. CDR3 nucleotides: TGTGCCAGCAGTTTGGGACAGGGGGTGTTCTTC.

The J gene is TRBJ1-1, the V gene TRBV18, with TRBD1 identical over 10 bases. V lost 6 bases to trimming and J lost 5 bases; unmatched junction nucleotides: 12. This CDR3 contains 16 residues. Germline values: CDR1 KGHSH, CDR2 LQKENI. In DNA, the CDR3 is TGTGCCAGCTCTCCTTCAGACAGGGGGCTAGGAACTGAAGCTTTCTTT. Encoded protein: CASSPSDRGLGTEAFF.

The V gene is TRBV11-2, the J gene TRBJ2-7, with 13 bases identical to TRBD2. Germline V lookup: CDR1 SGHAT, CDR2 FQNNGV. This CDR3 has 16 amino acids. V shed 4 bases and J 2 bases; nucleotides not matched to a gene: 5. As DNA, the CDR3 is TGTGCCAGCAGCTCCAGACTAGCGGGGGGCCCCTACGAGCAGTACTTC. Translating it yields CASSSRLAGGPYEQYF.

The rearrangement uses TRBV28 and TRBJ1-5, with TRBD1 matching 7 bases. CDR3 length: 14 residues. Trimming took 6 bases from V and 1 from J; bases not matched to a gene: 3. Germline V gives CDR1 MDHEN, CDR2 SYDVKM. DNA for the CDR3: TGTGCCAGCAGACCGACAGGGAGCAATCAGCCCCAGCATTTT. This encodes CASRPTGSNQPQHF.

The rearrangement uses TRBV6-1 and TRBJ2-1; TRBD2 matches at 7 bases. Germline trimming cut 4 bases from V and 1 base from J; bases unmatched to any gene: 10. Germline V gives CDR1 MNHNS, CDR2 SASEGT. The CDR3 is 17 amino acids. As DNA, the CDR3 is TGTGCCAGCAGTGGCAGACTAGCTCAAGTGTCCTACAATGAGCAGTTCTTC. Protein: CASSGRLAQVSYNEQFF.

This chain uses TRBV27 with TRBJ2-1; possibly TRBD1 for D (5 bases). The V end was cut by 3 bases, the J end by 4 bases, with 13 bases between. CDR1 is MNHEY, CDR2 SMNVEV, per germline (reference sequence). The CDR3 spans 15 residues. CDR3 DNA: TGTGCCAGCAGTTTGACAGATCCTTCATACAATGAGCAGTTCTTC. Translation: CASSLTDPSYNEQFF.

Here the CDR3 DNA reads TGTGCCAGCAGCCCTTGGAGATCAGGGCGATGGGAGACCCAGTACTTC. It codes for CASSPWRSGRWETQYF. This chain joins TRBV7-8 and TRBJ2-5; TRBD1 might be the D (5 bases). Germline CDR1 SGHVS, CDR2 FQNEAQ. Trimming left V 5 bases short and J 5 bases short, with 21 bases between. This CDR3 is 16 amino acids long.

This clone was observed a few times. The chain links TRBV10-3 to TRBJ2-6, with D perhaps matching TRBD1 or TRBD2 (6 bases each). The CDR3 has 15 residues. The V gene lost 7 bases and the J gene lost 9 bases, with 19 bases spanning the gap. CDR1 is ENHRY and CDR2 is SYGVKD in the germline V gene. CDR3 loop: CAIKGGPGTVNVLTF. Written as DNA, the CDR3 is TGTGCCATCAAGGGGGGACCAGGTACGGTCAACGTCCTGACTTTC.

V is TRBV21-1 and J is TRBJ1-5. TRBV21-1 is a pseudogene locus. The CDR3 runs 16 residues. CDR3 coding DNA: TGTGCCAGCCCCCCTGAGGCAGGACGTAGCAATCAGCCCCAGCATTTT. It encodes CASPPEAGRSNQPQHF.

The gene calls are TRBV7-2 and TRBJ2-1; D remains ambiguous. The CDR3 length is 12 residues. The germline CDR1 and CDR2 sequences are SGHTA and FQGNSA. With 1 base removed from V and 11 bases from J, the gap between germline ends came to 9 bases. CDR3 sequence reads: CASSLEVGKQFF. CDR3 DNA sequence: TGTGCCAGCAGCTTAGAGGTAGGCAAGCAGTTCTTC.

The chain has TRBV5-1 and TRBJ2-7, with 7 bases lining up with TRBD1. This CDR3 has 14 amino acids. Trimming cost V 4 bases and J 2 bases; bases outside gene matches: 6. The germline CDR1 and CDR2 sequences are SGHRS and YFSETQ. CDR3 region: CASSIDRVTYEQYF. CDR3 nucleotide sequence: TGCGCCAGCAGCATAGACAGGGTTACCTACGAGCAGTACTTC.

This sequence joins TRBV9 and TRBJ2-1; D gene uncertain. There are 13 residues in the CDR3. The germline gives CDR1 SGDLS, CDR2 YYNGEE. Trimming pared 4 bases from V and 5 bases from J, leaving 10 bases between. CDR3 in amino acids: CASSPITDNEQFF. For the CDR3, the DNA is TGTGCCAGCAGCCCAATTACAGACAATGAGCAGTTCTTC.

There are a few counts of this clone. J is TRBJ2-7 and V is TRBV4-1, with 7 bases that match TRBD2. The V and J ends lost 1 base and 3 bases, in that order; junction bases with no gene match: 3. CDR1 is MGHRA and CDR2 is YSYEKL in the germline V gene. The CDR3 extends over 14 amino acids. Here the CDR3 reads CASSQVLASYEQYF. The CDR3, as DNA: TGCGCCAGCAGCCAAGTACTAGCGAGCTACGAGCAGTACTTC.

V and J are TRBV4-2 and TRBJ2-1; 8 bases match TRBD1. Germline V CDR1 and CDR2: LGHNA, YNFKEQ. There are 18 residues in the CDR3. V was pared by 4 bases and J by 4 bases, with 15 bases of the junction left unmatched. In DNA form, the CDR3 reads TGTGCCAGCAGCCCTCGCCCCGTCCAGGGGGCTAGGTACAATGAGCAGTTCTTC. Its translation is CASSPRPVQGARYNEQFF.

The rearrangement uses TRBV9 and TRBJ2-3; D may be TRBD2 (6 bases). The germline V and J ends were trimmed by 0 bases and 0 bases, with 20 bases remaining between them. Germline V CDR1 and CDR2: SGDLS, YYNGEE. The CDR3 is made up of 19 amino acids. For the CDR3, the DNA is TGTGCCAGCAGCGTAGCAGGGACTGCCGGTCGGTGGAGCACAGATACGCAGTATTTT. Translating gives CASSVAGTAGRWSTDTQYF. Full variable domain (outside the CDR3, taken from reference TRBV9 and TRBJ2-3): DSGVTQTPKHLITATGQRVTLRCSPRSGDLSVYWYQQSLDQGLQFLIQYYNGEERAKGNILERFSAQQFPDLHSELNLSSLELGDSALYFCASSVAGTAGRWSTDTQYFGPGTRLTVL.

The chain combines TRBV5-1 with TRBJ1-1, with D possibly being TRBD1 (5 bases). The CDR3 totals 14 residues. The ends were cut back, 4 bases at V and 1 base at J, with 11 bases in the middle. The germline V gene has CDR1 SGHRS and CDR2 YFSETQ. The CDR3 sequence is CASSLQTGNTEAFF. Written as DNA, the CDR3 is TGCGCCAGCAGCCTTCAAACAGGGAACACTGAAGCTTTCTTT. The variable domain in full, completed from reference TRBV5-1 and TRBJ1-1, reads KAGVTQTPRYLIKTRGQQVTLSCSPISGHRSVSWYQQTPGQGLQFLFEYFSETQRNKGNFPGRFSGRQFSNSRSEMNVSTLELGDSALYLCASSLQTGNTEAFFGQGTRLTVV.

The V and J genes are TRBV11-3 and TRBJ2-7; 10 bases fit TRBD1. In germline, CDR1 is SGHNT, CDR2 YENEEA. J lost 5 bases, V lost 5 bases, and 3 bases had no gene match. The CDR3 sequence is 13 residues long. CDR3 nucleotide sequence: TGTGCCAGCAGCAAAGACAGGGGGCACGAGCAGTACTTC. This translates into CASSKDRGHEQYF.

The V gene is TRBV12-5, the J gene TRBJ1-1; D is unclear. The CDR3 consists of 13 residues. Germline V gene data show CDR1 as LGHNT and CDR2 as FRNRAP. V was pared by 4 bases and J by 8 bases, with 14 bases between. CDR3 amino acids: CASGSPQLAEAFF. In DNA, the CDR3 is TGTGCTAGTGGTTCCCCTCAGTTGGCAGAAGCTTTCTTT.